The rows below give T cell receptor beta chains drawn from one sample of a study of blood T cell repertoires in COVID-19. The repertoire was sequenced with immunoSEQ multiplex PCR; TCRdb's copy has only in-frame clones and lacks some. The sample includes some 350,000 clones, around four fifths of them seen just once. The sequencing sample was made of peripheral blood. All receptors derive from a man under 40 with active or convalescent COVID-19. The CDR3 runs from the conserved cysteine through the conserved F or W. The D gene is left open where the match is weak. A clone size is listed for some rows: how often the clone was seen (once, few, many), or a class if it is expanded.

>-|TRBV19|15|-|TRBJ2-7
CASSIFDGLPYEQYF
TGTGCCAGTAGTATATTTGACGGACTGCCCTACGAGCAGTACTTC
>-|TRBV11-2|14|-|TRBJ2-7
CASSPTPLSYEQYF
TGTGCCAGCAGCCCCACTCCCCTCTCCTACGAGCAGTACTTC
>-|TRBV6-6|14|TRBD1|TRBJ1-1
CASSHRDRDPEAFF
TGTGCCAGCAGTCACCGGGACAGGGACCCTGAAGCTTTCTTT
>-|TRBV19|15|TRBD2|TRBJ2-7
CASSSRTSGRYEQYF
TGTGCCAGTAGTTCGAGGACTAGCGGGCGCTACGAGCAGTACTTC
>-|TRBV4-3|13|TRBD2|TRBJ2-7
CASSQGSGREQYF
TGCGCCAGCAGCCAAGGTAGCGGGCGAGAGCAGTACTTC
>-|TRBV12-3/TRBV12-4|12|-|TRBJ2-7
CASSSGNYEQYF
TGTGCCAGCAGTTCAGGGAACTACGAGCAGTACTTC
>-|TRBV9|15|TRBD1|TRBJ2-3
CASSVTGGITDTQYF
TGTGCCAGCAGCGTAACAGGGGGCATCACAGATACGCAGTATTTT
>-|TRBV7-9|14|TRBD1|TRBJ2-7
CASSDGTGAYEQYF
TGTGCCAGCAGCGACGGGACAGGTGCTTACGAGCAGTACTTC
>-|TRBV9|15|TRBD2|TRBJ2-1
CASSATSGRGDEQFF
TGTGCCAGCAGCGCGACTAGCGGGAGAGGGGATGAGCAGTTCTTC
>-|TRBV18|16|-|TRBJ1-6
CASSPVEGGRNSPLHF
TGTGCCAGCTCACCAGTGGAGGGGGGGAGGAATTCACCCCTCCACTTT
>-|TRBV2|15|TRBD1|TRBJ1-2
CASRAGQGNAYGYTF
TGTGCCAGCAGGGCGGGACAGGGTAATGCCTATGGCTACACCTTC
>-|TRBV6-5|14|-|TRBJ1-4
CASGLGVANEKLFF
TGTGCCAGCGGACTAGGGGTAGCTAATGAAAAACTGTTTTTT
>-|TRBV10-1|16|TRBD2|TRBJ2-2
CASINREGRYTGELFF
TGCGCCAGCATTAACCGGGAGGGCCGTTACACCGGGGAGCTGTTTTTT
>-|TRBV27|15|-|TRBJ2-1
CASKEGAIGGNEQFF
TGTGCCAGCAAGGAGGGGGCGATTGGAGGGAATGAGCAGTTCTTC
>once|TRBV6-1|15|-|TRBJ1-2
CASSEGVTGKSGYTF
TGTGCCAGCAGTGAAGGGGTTACAGGGAAGAGTGGCTACACCTTC
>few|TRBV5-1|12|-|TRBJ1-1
CASSYDKSEAFF
TGCGCCAGCAGTTATGACAAGTCTGAAGCTTTCTTT